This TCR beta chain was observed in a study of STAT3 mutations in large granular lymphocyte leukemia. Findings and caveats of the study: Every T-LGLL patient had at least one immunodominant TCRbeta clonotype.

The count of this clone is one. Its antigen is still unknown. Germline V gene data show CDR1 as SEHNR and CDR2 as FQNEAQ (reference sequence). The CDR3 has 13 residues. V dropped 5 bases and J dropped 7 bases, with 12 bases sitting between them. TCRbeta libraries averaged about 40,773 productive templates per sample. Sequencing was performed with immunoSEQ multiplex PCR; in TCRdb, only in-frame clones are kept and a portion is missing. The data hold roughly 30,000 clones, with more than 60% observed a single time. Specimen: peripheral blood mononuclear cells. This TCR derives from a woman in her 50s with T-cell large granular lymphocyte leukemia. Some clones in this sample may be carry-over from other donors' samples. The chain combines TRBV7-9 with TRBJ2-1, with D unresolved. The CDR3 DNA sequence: TGTGCCAGCAGCCGTCCGGGTCCTAATGAGCAGTTCTTC. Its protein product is CASSRPGPNEQFF.